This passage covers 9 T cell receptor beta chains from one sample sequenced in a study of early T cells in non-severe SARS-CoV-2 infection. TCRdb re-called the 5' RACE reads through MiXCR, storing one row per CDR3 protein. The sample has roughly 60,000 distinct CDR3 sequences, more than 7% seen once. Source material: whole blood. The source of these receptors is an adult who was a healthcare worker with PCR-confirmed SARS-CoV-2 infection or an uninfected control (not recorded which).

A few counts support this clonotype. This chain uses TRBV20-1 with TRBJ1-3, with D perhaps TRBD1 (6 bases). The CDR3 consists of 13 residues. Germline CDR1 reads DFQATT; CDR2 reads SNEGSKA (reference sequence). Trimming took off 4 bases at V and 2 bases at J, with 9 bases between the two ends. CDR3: CSATQGTGNTIYF. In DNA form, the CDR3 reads TGCAGTGCTACACAGGGAACTGGAAACACCATATATTTT.

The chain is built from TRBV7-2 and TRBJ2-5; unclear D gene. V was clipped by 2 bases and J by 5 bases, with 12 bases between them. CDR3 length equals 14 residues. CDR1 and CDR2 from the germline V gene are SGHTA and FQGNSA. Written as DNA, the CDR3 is TGTGCCAGCAGCTTAATGCTTTTAACGGAGACCCAGTACTTC. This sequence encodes CASSLMLLTETQYF.

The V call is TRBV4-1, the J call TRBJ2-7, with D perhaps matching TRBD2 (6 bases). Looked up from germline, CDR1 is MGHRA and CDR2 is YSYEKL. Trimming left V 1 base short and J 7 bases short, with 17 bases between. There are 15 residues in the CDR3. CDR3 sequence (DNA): TGCGCCAGCAGCCAAGGCACGGGACTTATGATGGAGCAGTACTTC. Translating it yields CASSQGTGLMMEQYF.

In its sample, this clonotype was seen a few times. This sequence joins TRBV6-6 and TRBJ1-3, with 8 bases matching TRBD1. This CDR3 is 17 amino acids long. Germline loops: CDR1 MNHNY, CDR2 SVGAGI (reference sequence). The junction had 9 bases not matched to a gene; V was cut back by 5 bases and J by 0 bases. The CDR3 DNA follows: TGTGCCAGCAGTCCCGGGCGGACAGGGAACTCTGGAAACACCATATATTTT. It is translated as CASSPGRTGNSGNTIYF.

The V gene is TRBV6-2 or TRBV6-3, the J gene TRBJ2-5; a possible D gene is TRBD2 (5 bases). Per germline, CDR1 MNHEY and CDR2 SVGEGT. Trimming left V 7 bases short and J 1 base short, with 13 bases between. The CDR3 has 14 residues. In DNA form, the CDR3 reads TGTGCCAGCAATTTCAGAGCGGTCCAAGAGACCCAGTACTTC. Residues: CASNFRAVQETQYF.

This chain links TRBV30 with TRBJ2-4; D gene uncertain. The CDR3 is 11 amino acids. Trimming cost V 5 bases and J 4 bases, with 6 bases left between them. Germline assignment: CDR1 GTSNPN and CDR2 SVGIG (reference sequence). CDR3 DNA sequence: TGTGCCTGGGGCCCGAAAAACATTCAGTACTTC. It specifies CAWGPKNIQYF.

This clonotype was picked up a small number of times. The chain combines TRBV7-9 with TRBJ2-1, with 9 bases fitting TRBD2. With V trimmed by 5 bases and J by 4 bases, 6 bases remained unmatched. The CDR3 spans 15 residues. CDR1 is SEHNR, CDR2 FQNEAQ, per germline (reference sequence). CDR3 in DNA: TGTGCCAGCAGCACGACAGCGGGGGGATACAATGAGCAGTTCTTC. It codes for CASSTTAGGYNEQFF.

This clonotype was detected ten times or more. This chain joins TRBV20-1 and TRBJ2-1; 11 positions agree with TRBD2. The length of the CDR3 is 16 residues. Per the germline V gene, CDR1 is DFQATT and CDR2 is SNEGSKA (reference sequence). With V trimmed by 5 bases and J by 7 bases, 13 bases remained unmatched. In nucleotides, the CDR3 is TGCAGTGCTCGAAGGGGGCTACTAGCGGGAGTTAATGAGCAGTTCTTC. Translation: CSARRGLLAGVNEQFF.

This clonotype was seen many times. For the CDR3, the DNA is TGTGCCAGCAGCCCCGGGCCCAGCGGCCCCTCCTACAATGAGCAGTTCTTC. Protein product: CASSPGPSGPSYNEQFF. The chain uses TRBV7-3 and TRBJ2-1; possible D gene TRBD2, 5 bases. With 5 bases removed from V and 0 bases from J, the gap between germline ends came to 17 bases. Germline V CDR1 and CDR2: SGHTA, FQGTGA. CDR3 length: 17 residues.